This T cell receptor beta chain derives from a study of T-cell reconstitution after alpha-beta-depleted transplantation in children. This CDR3 is 13 amino acids long. Germline V gives CDR1 SQVTM, CDR2 ANQGSEA. J lost 3 bases, V lost 5 bases, and 4 bases had no gene match. Unique molecular identifiers were used in preparing the TCRbeta library. TCRdb itself ran the PCR reads through MiXCR, one entry per CDR3 protein. The data contain hundreds of thousands of distinct CDR3 sequences, 10% to 15% of them singletons. This receptor was taken from a male patient aged 5 to 17 who had a stem cell transplant for acute myeloid leukemia, so the T cells may come from the graft donor. The sequences come from PBMCs, mostly from graft donor cells, collected 360 days after TCRalphabeta/CD19-depleted stem cell transplant. This chain uses TRBV29-1 with TRBJ1-5; 7 bases align to TRBD1. CDR3 bases: TGCAGCGTTCGGGGGACAGACAATCAGCCCCAGCATTTT. It encodes CSVRGTDNQPQHF.